These T cell receptor beta chains were read from a single sample in a study of cytomegalovirus exposure and HLA in healthy donors. Assay used: immunoSEQ multiplex PCR; TCRdb lists only in-frame clones, some missing. The sample has some 120,000 clones, around 90% seen once. The specimen was PBMCs. These receptor sequences come from a woman under 30 in good health and CMV-seronegative. Both conserved end residues are part of each CDR3. The order of the fields is V gene, CDR3 length, D gene, J gene, clone size, CDR3 protein, CDR3 DNA. The D gene is left open where the match is weak. Clone size is given for some rows only: seen once, a few or many times, or a class if the clone is expanded.

V: TRBV4-1; length: 14; D: .; J: TRBJ2-7; size: .; CDR3: CASSPLTDSYEQYF; DNA: TGCGCCAGCAGCCCATTGACAGATTCCTACGAGCAGTACTTC
V: TRBV7-9; length: 17; D: TRBD1; J: TRBJ2-3; size: .; CDR3: CASSLAPGTDGTDTQYF; DNA: TGTGCCAGCAGCTTAGCGCCAGGGACAGATGGCACAGATACGCAGTATTTT
V: TRBV27; length: 15; D: TRBD2; J: TRBJ2-1; size: once; CDR3: CASIGLAGVYNEQFF; DNA: TGTGCCAGCATCGGCCTAGCGGGAGTTTACAATGAGCAGTTCTTC
V: TRBV5-1; length: 18; D: .; J: TRBJ2-1; size: .; CDR3: CASSYIPGRGARGGEQFF; DNA: TGCGCCAGCAGCTATATTCCGGGGCGAGGAGCCAGGGGTGGTGAGCAGTTCTTC
V: TRBV18; length: 18; D: .; J: TRBJ2-7; size: .; CDR3: CASSPPEYGARSSYEQYF; DNA: TGTGCCAGCTCCCCCCCCGAGTATGGGGCCAGGAGCTCCTACGAGCAGTACTTC
V: TRBV7-6; length: 14; D: TRBD2; J: TRBJ2-5; size: .; CDR3: CASSPGRNQETQYF; DNA: TGTGCCAGCAGCCCCGGGAGGAACCAAGAGACCCAGTACTTC
V: TRBV18; length: 13; D: .; J: TRBJ1-1; size: once; CDR3: CASSVDKNTEAFF; DNA: TGTGCCAGCTCCGTAGACAAGAACACTGAAGCTTTCTTT
V: TRBV5-5; length: 14; D: TRBD1; J: TRBJ1-1; size: .; CDR3: CASDRVSQFAEAFF; DNA: TGTGCCAGCGACAGGGTCTCCCAATTCGCTGAAGCTTTCTTT
V: TRBV5-6; length: 13; D: .; J: TRBJ2-1; size: .; CDR3: CASSFTGSDEQFF; DNA: TGTGCCAGCAGCTTTACAGGATCCGATGAGCAGTTCTTC
V: TRBV7-6; length: 14; D: TRBD1; J: TRBJ1-2; size: .; CDR3: CASSLEGGGYGYTF; DNA: TGTGCCAGCAGCTTAGAAGGGGGCGGCTATGGCTACACCTTC
V: TRBV4-1; length: 15; D: .; J: TRBJ2-4; size: .; CDR3: CASSQEVDIWNIQYF; DNA: TGCGCCAGCAGCCAAGAGGTGGACATCTGGAACATTCAGTACTTC
V: TRBV6-5; length: 15; D: TRBD1; J: TRBJ2-7; size: few; CDR3: CASSYSMGQVYEQYF; DNA: TGTGCCAGCAGTTACTCTATGGGACAGGTTTACGAGCAGTACTTC
V: TRBV19; length: 15; D: .; J: TRBJ1-5; size: .; CDR3: CASSTGKRGNQPQHF; DNA: TGTGCCAGTAGTACCGGGAAGAGGGGCAATCAGCCCCAGCATTTT
V: TRBV5-4; length: 16; D: TRBD2; J: TRBJ2-3; size: .; CDR3: CASSFIAGVPSDTQYF; DNA: TGTGCCAGCAGCTTTATAGCGGGAGTCCCCTCAGATACGCAGTATTTT
V: TRBV5-1; length: 16; D: TRBD2; J: TRBJ2-1; size: .; CDR3: CASSLAGTSGSAEQFF; DNA: TGCGCCAGCAGCTTGGCAGGGACTAGCGGGAGTGCTGAGCAGTTCTTC
V: TRBV23-1; length: 17; D: .; J: TRBJ2-7; size: .; CDR3: CASSQPPLGHNTYEQYF; DNA: TGCGCCAGCAGTCAACCACCTCTGGGACACAATACCTACGAGCAGTACTTC
V: TRBV27; length: 16; D: TRBD1; J: TRBJ2-2; size: .; CDR3: CASRPGGVLGAGELFF; DNA: TGTGCCAGCAGGCCAGGGGGTGTGTTGGGTGCCGGGGAGCTGTTTTTT
V: TRBV6-5; length: 15; D: TRBD2; J: TRBJ2-7; size: .; CDR3: CASSSGAGGIYEQYF; DNA: TGTGCCAGCAGTTCTGGAGCGGGAGGGATTTACGAGCAGTACTTC
V: TRBV7-6; length: 15; D: .; J: TRBJ2-7; size: once; CDR3: CASSLGASGGGEQYF; DNA: TGTGCCAGCAGCTTAGGCGCTAGCGGAGGGGGGGAGCAGTACTTC
V: TRBV10-3; length: 14; D: TRBD1; J: TRBJ2-7; size: .; CDR3: CAISVGDRVDEQYF; DNA: TGTGCCATCAGTGTTGGGGACAGGGTCGACGAGCAGTACTTC
V: TRBV19; length: 14; D: .; J: TRBJ1-2; size: .; CDR3: CASSIGTGRLGYTF; DNA: TGTGCCAGTAGTATAGGAACAGGGCGCTTGGGCTACACCTTC
V: TRBV12-5; length: 12; D: .; J: TRBJ1-5; size: .; CDR3: CASGLQDQPQHF; DNA: TGTGCTAGTGGCCTCCAGGATCAGCCCCAGCATTTT
V: TRBV6-1; length: 13; D: .; J: TRBJ1-5; size: .; CDR3: CATTMGGSQPQHF; DNA: TGTGCCACTACTATGGGTGGAAGTCAGCCCCAGCATTTT
V: TRBV5-4; length: 14; D: TRBD2; J: TRBJ2-7; size: .; CDR3: CASSLGLAIYEQYF; DNA: TGTGCCAGCAGCTTGGGACTAGCAATCTACGAGCAGTACTTC
V: TRBV11-2; length: 14; D: TRBD1; J: TRBJ2-7; size: .; CDR3: CASSLGTGVYEQYF; DNA: TGTGCCAGCAGCTTAGGGACAGGGGTCTACGAGCAGTACTTC
V: TRBV2; length: 14; D: .; J: TRBJ2-3; size: .; CDR3: CASSGLLPTDTQYF; DNA: TGTGCCAGCAGTGGTCTCCTCCCGACAGATACGCAGTATTTT
V: TRBV29-1; length: 13; D: TRBD1; J: TRBJ1-1; size: .; CDR3: CSVEGQQNTEAFF; DNA: TGCAGCGTTGAGGGACAGCAGAATACTGAAGCTTTCTTT
V: TRBV5-4; length: 13; D: .; J: TRBJ2-3; size: .; CDR3: CASSLRSADTQYF; DNA: TGTGCCAGCAGCTTGCGGTCCGCAGATACGCAGTATTTT
V: TRBV19; length: 14; D: TRBD2; J: TRBJ2-2; size: .; CDR3: CASRVAGYTGELFF; DNA: TGTGCCAGTAGAGTAGCGGGTTACACCGGGGAGCTGTTTTTT
V: TRBV19; length: 16; D: .; J: TRBJ2-6; size: .; CDR3: CASTPNPGYGANVLTF; DNA: TGTGCCAGTACCCCTAACCCAGGGTATGGGGCCAACGTCCTGACTTTC
V: TRBV28; length: 12; D: TRBD1; J: TRBJ1-5; size: .; CDR3: CASSIQGQPQHF; DNA: TGTGCCAGCAGCATACAGGGGCAGCCCCAGCATTTT
V: TRBV28; length: 17; D: TRBD2; J: TRBJ2-3; size: once; CDR3: CASSPSLAGGDPDTQYF; DNA: TGTGCCAGCAGTCCGAGTCTAGCGGGGGGGGACCCAGATACGCAGTATTTT
V: TRBV5-5; length: 13; D: .; J: TRBJ2-7; size: .; CDR3: CASSLFLGGEQYF; DNA: TGTGCCAGCAGCTTGTTTTTGGGGGGCGAGCAGTACTTC
V: TRBV7-9; length: 13; D: .; J: TRBJ2-5; size: .; CDR3: CASSLGRVETQYF; DNA: TGTGCCAGCAGCTTAGGCAGGGTTGAGACCCAGTACTTC
V: TRBV14; length: 16; D: TRBD2; J: TRBJ2-1; size: once; CDR3: CASSRGAREGFNEQFF; DNA: TGTGCCAGCAGCCGGGGAGCGCGGGAGGGATTCAATGAGCAGTTCTTC
V: TRBV10-3; length: 17; D: TRBD2; J: TRBJ2-4; size: few; CDR3: CAISESRTSGLENIQYF; DNA: TGTGCCATCAGTGAGTCGCGGACTAGCGGGTTGGAAAACATTCAGTACTTC
V: TRBV7-9; length: 15; D: .; J: TRBJ1-1; size: .; CDR3: CASSLDRVEWTEAFF; DNA: TGTGCCAGCAGCTTAGACAGGGTGGAGTGGACTGAAGCTTTCTTT
V: TRBV9; length: 13; D: .; J: TRBJ2-2; size: many; CDR3: CASSVDLSGELFF; DNA: TGTGCCAGCAGCGTAGACCTATCCGGGGAGCTGTTTTTT
V: TRBV28; length: 14; D: TRBD1; J: TRBJ2-7; size: .; CDR3: CASRQTGGGYEQYF; DNA: TGTGCCAGCAGGCAAACAGGGGGCGGTTACGAGCAGTACTTC
V: TRBV2; length: 13; D: TRBD2; J: TRBJ2-7; size: .; CDR3: CASSEGGLDEQYF; DNA: TGTGCCAGCAGTGAAGGAGGACTAGACGAGCAGTACTTC
V: TRBV4-1; length: 13; D: .; J: TRBJ2-7; size: .; CDR3: CASSQGQVDEQYF; DNA: TGCGCCAGCAGCCAAGGGCAGGTGGACGAGCAGTACTTC
V: TRBV6-6; length: 14; D: .; J: TRBJ2-7; size: few; CDR3: CASSYTGPPGEQYF; DNA: TGTGCCAGCAGTTATACAGGACCGCCGGGCGAGCAGTACTTC
V: TRBV19; length: 13; D: TRBD2; J: TRBJ2-1; size: .; CDR3: CASSRTSNNEQFF; DNA: TGTGCCAGTAGTAGGACTAGCAACAATGAGCAGTTCTTC
V: TRBV5-1; length: 13; D: .; J: TRBJ2-7; size: .; CDR3: CASSQGLYYEQYF; DNA: TGCGCCAGCAGCCAGGGACTGTACTACGAGCAGTACTTC
V: TRBV7-7; length: 14; D: .; J: TRBJ1-1; size: .; CDR3: CASSPLGGGAEAFF; DNA: TGTGCTAGCAGCCCTCTCGGCGGGGGGGCTGAAGCTTTCTTT
V: TRBV6-1; length: 14; D: .; J: TRBJ2-7; size: .; CDR3: CASSAPSHWYEQYF; DNA: TGTGCCAGCAGTGCACCTAGCCATTGGTACGAGCAGTACTTC
V: TRBV6-6; length: 16; D: TRBD1; J: TRBJ2-2; size: once; CDR3: CASTYGRGRGSGELFF; DNA: TGTGCCAGCACCTACGGAAGGGGGCGCGGTTCCGGGGAGCTGTTTTTT
V: TRBV12-5; length: 19; D: .; J: TRBJ1-1; size: .; CDR3: CASGPQGGGSRSMNTEAFF; DNA: TGTGCTAGTGGGCCTCAAGGGGGGGGTTCGCGTTCAATGAACACTGAAGCTTTCTTT
V: TRBV5-1; length: 16; D: TRBD2; J: TRBJ2-7; size: .; CDR3: CASNSRASGRVYEQYF; DNA: TGCGCCAGCAACTCCCGTGCTAGCGGGAGGGTCTACGAGCAGTACTTC
V: TRBV6-6; length: 13; D: .; J: TRBJ2-7; size: .; CDR3: CASSYNLAYEQYF; DNA: TGTGCCAGCAGCTACAATCTTGCCTACGAGCAGTACTTC
V: TRBV5-4; length: 16; D: TRBD2; J: TRBJ2-7; size: .; CDR3: CASSLAGGLAGDEQYF; DNA: TGTGCCAGCAGCTTGGCCGGAGGACTAGCGGGGGACGAGCAGTACTTC
V: TRBV11-3; length: 17; D: TRBD1; J: TRBJ2-1; size: .; CDR3: CASSSGQGFLDYNEQFF; DNA: TGTGCCAGCAGCTCCGGACAGGGCTTTTTAGACTACAATGAGCAGTTCTTC
V: TRBV4-1; length: 15; D: .; J: TRBJ2-1; size: .; CDR3: CASASTGGSYNEQFF; DNA: TGCGCCAGCGCCTCGACCGGGGGCTCCTACAATGAGCAGTTCTTC
V: TRBV27; length: 15; D: TRBD2; J: TRBJ2-7; size: many; CDR3: CASRSGLAGLYEQYF; DNA: TGTGCCAGCAGGTCCGGGCTAGCGGGGCTCTACGAGCAGTACTTC
V: TRBV4-1; length: 14; D: .; J: TRBJ2-7; size: .; CDR3: CASSQGEESYEQYF; DNA: TGCGCCAGCAGCCAAGGGGAGGAGAGCTACGAGCAGTACTTC
V: TRBV9; length: 14; D: TRBD1; J: TRBJ2-3; size: .; CDR3: CASSADRGRDTQYF; DNA: TGTGCCAGCAGCGCCGACAGGGGCAGGGATACGCAGTATTTT
V: TRBV19; length: 15; D: TRBD2; J: TRBJ2-1; size: .; CDR3: CASSIVLAGLNEQFF; DNA: TGTGCCAGTAGTATTGTGCTAGCGGGGCTCAATGAGCAGTTCTTC
V: TRBV5-1; length: 14; D: .; J: TRBJ1-1; size: .; CDR3: CASSFSVQETGAFF; DNA: TGCGCCAGCAGCTTCTCCGTACAGGAAACTGGGGCTTTCTTT